Listed below are T cell receptor beta chains from one sample, sequenced in a study of PD-1 blockade in classical Hodgkin lymphoma. The repertoire was sequenced with immunoSEQ multiplex PCR; TCRdb's copy has only in-frame clones and lacks some. The sample records 25,000 to 40,000 clones, roughly four fifths being singletons. Sequenced here: peripheral blood mononuclear cells (PBMCs), sampled at baseline. All receptors come from a human donor with classical Hodgkin lymphoma. Each CDR3 is given with its conserved first and last residue. Fields, in order: D gene, clone size, V gene, J gene, CDR3 DNA, CDR3 protein. A D gene is named only where the DNA matches it firmly. For some rows the clone size is stated as once, few or many, or as a class when expanded; others skip it.

.	.	TRBV4-3	TRBJ1-2	TGCGCCAGCAGCCAAGATAGTACAGGGCTTAGCGGCTACACCTTC	CASSQDSTGLSGYTF
.	few	TRBV19	TRBJ1-5	TGTGCCAGTAGTATTGGAAACAGTGCAAATCAGCCCCAGCATTTT	CASSIGNSANQPQHF
.	.	TRBV6-1	TRBJ1-1	TGTGCCAGCAGTGGCATGGGTTTATGGACTGAAGCTTTCTTT	CASSGMGLWTEAFF
.	.	TRBV7-2	TRBJ1-1	TGTGCCAGCAGCTTAAGAGACAGGAACACTGAAGCTTTCTTT	CASSLRDRNTEAFF
TRBD1	.	TRBV10-3	TRBJ1-5	TGTGCCATCAGTGCACAGGGGGCAGGCAATCAGCCCCAGCATTTT	CAISAQGAGNQPQHF
.	.	TRBV7-9	TRBJ1-1	TGTGCCAGCAGCTTATTGGCAAACACTGAAGCTTTCTTT	CASSLLANTEAFF
TRBD2	.	TRBV27	TRBJ2-7	TGTGCCAGCAGCCCACCGGGACTAGCGGGGTTTTACGAGCAGTACTTC	CASSPPGLAGFYEQYF
.	.	TRBV18	TRBJ1-1	TGTGCCAGCTCACCCTCTATGGAAGTAAACACTGAAGCTTTCTTT	CASSPSMEVNTEAFF
.	.	TRBV9	TRBJ2-5	TGTGCCAGCAGCGTATTCCCGGACACCTGGGAGACCCAGTACTTC	CASSVFPDTWETQYF
.	.	TRBV19	TRBJ2-3	TGTGCCAGCCAGAGAGGGGGGACCGGCGCAGATACGCAGTATTTT	CASQRGGTGADTQYF
TRBD1	.	TRBV7-6	TRBJ1-1	TGTGCCAGCAGCTTGGACAGGGCCACTGAAGCTTTCTTT	CASSLDRATEAFF
.	.	TRBV5-1	TRBJ1-1	TGCGCCAGCAGCTTGGGGACCGGTGAAGCTTTCTTT	CASSLGTGEAFF